This TCR beta chain was retrieved from a study of OX40 agonist ivuxolimab in advanced cancers. Study information: Hepatocellular carcinoma, melanoma, renal cell or head and neck cancer affected the dose-escalation patients. Three patients responded partially, comprising one with hepatocellular carcinoma and two with cutaneous melanoma. General study results and limits: Clonal expansion by week 6 occurred in CD4+ and CD8+ blood T cells (at 0.1 to 3.0 mg/kg).

Method: immunoSEQ multiplex PCR; TCRdb's copy keeps in-frame clones and lacks some. The top ten hold over 5% of the sample, which has about 50,000 clones, approximately 89% seen once. Systemic immunosuppression or a history of autoimmune disease excluded patients. Details on this clone: Its matching antigen is unknown.

This CDR3 comprises 12 residues. CDR1 and CDR2 from the germline V gene are MRHNA and SNTAGT. Trimming took 0 bases from V and 11 from J; bases not matched to a gene: 1. The gene calls are TRBV6-4 and TRBJ2-1; 7 bases map to TRBD1. The TCR comes from an adult with an advanced solid tumor such as melanoma, head and neck, liver or kidney cancer. The starting material was CD4+ or CD8+ T cells sorted from blood, obtained in a trial of the OX40 agonist ivuxolimab. The CDR3 spells CASSDSGQKQFF. CDR3 nucleotide sequence: TGTGCCAGCAGTGACTCGGGACAGAAGCAGTTCTTC.